The rows below give T cell receptor beta chains drawn from one sample of a study of T cell changes during pregnancy in multiple sclerosis. Clones were read by immunoSEQ multiplex PCR, and TCRdb kept only the in-frame ones, dropping some. The data contain tens of thousands of clones, over 80% of them singletons. Sample: CD4+ T cells from peripheral blood mononuclear cells, taken after pregnancy. All receptors derive from a female donor with multiple sclerosis, enrolled in a pregnancy study. Each CDR3 is given without its conserved first and last residue. Each record gives: V gene, J gene, CDR3 length, CDR3 protein.

>TRBV9|TRBJ1-5|13
ASSMTGWSNQPQH
>TRBV14|TRBJ2-2|13
ASSQQQTNTGELF
>TRBV7-2|TRBJ2-2|11
ASSGSGIGELF
>TRBV5-6|TRBJ2-5|12
ASSTGGALVTQY
>TRBV7-9|TRBJ2-3|10
ASRSHHDTQY
>TRBV28|TRBJ2-7|13
ASSLSPPRVSEQY
>TRBV6-1|TRBJ1-4|15
ASSKGQVPATNEKLF
>TRBV19|TRBJ1-2|14
ASRQRPRGLDYGYT
>TRBV7-9|TRBJ2-3|15
ASSVRLAGGQTDTQY
>TRBV6-5|TRBJ1-4|13
ASSYSGQANEKLF
>TRBV21-1|TRBJ1-3|15
ASSKTGQGTSGNTIY
>TRBV4-2|TRBJ2-7|13
ASSQGPGEGHEQY